The 9 T cell receptor beta chains in this list originate from one sample, sequenced in a study of shared clonotypes between healthy human individuals. Sequencing used immunoSEQ multiplex PCR; TCRdb keeps in-frame clones, though not all of them. Of approximately 510,000 clones in the sample, 70% to 80% were seen once. Sequences were obtained from PBMCs. These receptor sequences come from a woman aged 40 to 50 in good health. Some clones in this sample may be carry-over from other donors' samples.

V is TRBV7-9 and J is TRBJ1-3; the match to TRBD1 covers 9 bases. V was pared by 4 bases and J by 2 bases, with 3 bases of the junction left unmatched. This CDR3 comprises 15 residues. The germline V gene encodes CDR1 SEHNR and CDR2 FQNEAQ (reference sequence). The CDR3 protein is CASSSRTGAGNTIYF. The CDR3 DNA reads TGTGCCAGCAGCTCTCGGACAGGGGCTGGAAACACCATATATTTT. Drawing the rest from reference TRBV7-9 and TRBJ1-3, the complete variable domain is DTGVSQNPRHKITKRGQNVTFRCDPISEHNRLYWYRQTLGQGPEFLTYFQNEAQLEKSRLLSDRFSAERPKGSFSTLEIQRTEQGDSAMYLCASSSRTGAGNTIYFGEGSWLTVV.

J is TRBJ2-3 and V is TRBV5-5; D unresolved. V lost 4 bases to trimming and J lost 5 bases, with 11 bases between them. The CDR3 has 13 amino acids. Per the germline V gene, CDR1 is SGHKS and CDR2 is YYEKEE (reference sequence). CDR3 DNA sequence: TGTGCCAGCAGCAAGCCGCTTGGAGATACGCAGTATTTT. This gives the protein CASSKPLGDTQYF.

This chain joins TRBV2 and TRBJ2-3, with 10 bases lining up with TRBD1. CDR1 is SNHLY, CDR2 FYNNEI, per germline. The CDR3 length is 14 residues. The V segment lost 6 bases and the J segment 7 bases; nucleotides outside the gene matches: 7. CDR3 in DNA: TGTGCCAGCAGGATGACAGGGGGCGAGCATACGCAGTATTTT. It codes for CASRMTGGEHTQYF.

The chain has TRBV7-3 and TRBJ2-1; 10 bases are a match to TRBD2. J was trimmed by 5 bases and V by 4 bases; bases with no gene match: 8. This CDR3 region has 16 residues. From germline, CDR1 is SGHTA and CDR2 FQGTGA. The CDR3 loop reads CASSSMTSGSHNEQFF. As DNA, the CDR3 is TGTGCCAGCAGCTCAATGACTAGCGGGTCCCACAATGAGCAGTTCTTC.

This clone showed up just once. The chain joins TRBV5-4 to TRBJ1-1; D remains unclear. Germline CDR1 reads SGHNT; CDR2 reads YYREEE (reference sequence). The CDR3 spans 13 residues. Trimming removed 5 bases at V and 5 bases at J, with 13 bases between. The CDR3 nucleotides read TGTGCCAGCAGTCCACAGCAGCGGACTGAAGCTTTCTTT. Amino acids: CASSPQQRTEAFF. The variable domain in full, with the rest retrieved from reference TRBV5-4 and TRBJ1-1, is ETGVTQSPTHLIKTRGQQVTLRCSSQSGHNTVSWYQQALGQGPQFIFQYYREEENGRGNFPPRFSGLQFPNYSSELNVNALELDDSALYLCASSPQQRTEAFFGQGTRLTVV.

The rearrangement links TRBV4-2 to TRBJ2-7, with 9 bases aligning to TRBD1. Germline CDR1 is LGHNA and CDR2 is YNFKEQ. V shed 2 bases, J shed 4 bases, and the junction held 15 bases outside the gene matches. This CDR3 is 18 amino acids long. The CDR3 DNA reads as TGTGCCAGCAGCCAAATCCACGTACAGGGGGCGGTTGGATACGAGCAGTACTTC. Its translation is CASSQIHVQGAVGYEQYF.

V gene TRBV6-1 combines with J gene TRBJ1-4, with TRBD1 matching 11 bases. CDR1 and CDR2 from the germline V gene are MNHNS and SASEGT. This CDR3 region has 14 residues. The trim removed 7 bases at V and 5 bases at J, leaving 3 bases unmatched. CDR3: CASTGDRGNEKLFF. Here the CDR3 DNA reads TGTGCCAGCACCGGGGACAGGGGGAATGAAAAACTGTTTTTT.

The rearrangement links TRBV5-1 to TRBJ2-3; 7 bases are a match to TRBD2. V trimming: 3 bases; J trimming: 3 bases; junction bases outside the gene matches: 7. This CDR3 is built from 15 residues. CDR1 is SGHRS, CDR2 YFSETQ, per germline. DNA of the CDR3: TGCGCCAGCAGCTGGGCGGGAGTGGGGACAGATACGCAGTATTTT. Its translation is CASSWAGVGTDTQYF.

V is TRBV7-2 and J is TRBJ2-1, with a possible D match to TRBD2 (7 bases). Germline CDR1 and CDR2: SGHTA and FQGNSA. V lost 3 bases to trimming and J lost 7 bases, with 10 bases between them. The CDR3 length is 13 residues. DNA of the CDR3: TGTGCCAGCAGCTTGGGGGGGCCGAATGAGCAGTTCTTC. The encoded protein is CASSLGGPNEQFF.